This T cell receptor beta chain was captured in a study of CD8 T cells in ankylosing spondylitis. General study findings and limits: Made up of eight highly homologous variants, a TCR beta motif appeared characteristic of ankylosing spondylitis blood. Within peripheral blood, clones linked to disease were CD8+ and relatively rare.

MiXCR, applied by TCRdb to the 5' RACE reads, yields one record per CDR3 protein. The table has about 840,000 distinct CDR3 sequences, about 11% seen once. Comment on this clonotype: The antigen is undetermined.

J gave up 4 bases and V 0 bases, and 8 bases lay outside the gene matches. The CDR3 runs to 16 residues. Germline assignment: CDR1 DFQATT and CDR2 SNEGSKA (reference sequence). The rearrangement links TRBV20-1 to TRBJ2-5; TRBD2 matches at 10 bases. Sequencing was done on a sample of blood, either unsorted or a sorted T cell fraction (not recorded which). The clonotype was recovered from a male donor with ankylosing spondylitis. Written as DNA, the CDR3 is TGCAGTGCTAGAGAAGCGGGAGGGCCGTTTTCAGAGACCCAGTACTTC. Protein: CSAREAGGPFSETQYF.